Following are 24 T cell receptor beta chains from one sample sequenced in a study of early T cells in non-severe SARS-CoV-2 infection (dated by TCRdb to the early 2020s). Libraries were constructed by 5' RACE. The instrument was a NextSeq 500. The raw public reads went through TCRdb reprocessing: fastp at Q25, MiXCR clone calling, in-frame beta chains kept. Rows merge per CDR3 protein into single entries with the most common DNA and genes. The sample includes over 70,000 distinct CDR3 sequences, with 13% to 15% observed a single time. Roughly 7.2% of the sample is held by the ten biggest clonotypes. Sequenced material: whole blood. The receptors were sampled from an adult who was a healthcare worker with PCR-confirmed SARS-CoV-2 infection or an uninfected control (not recorded which).

A few counts support this clonotype. This rearrangement joins TRBV9 to TRBJ2-2; 9 bases line up with TRBD1. This CDR3 region has 13 residues. V trimming: 5 bases; J trimming: 5 bases; junction bases outside the gene matches: 1. The germline V gene encodes CDR1 SGDLS and CDR2 YYNGEE. CDR3 nucleotide sequence: TGTGCCAGCAGGACAGGGGGGACCGGGGAGCTGTTTTTT. Amino acids: CASRTGGTGELFF. Full variable domain (remainder filled in from reference TRBV9 and TRBJ2-2): DSGVTQTPKHLITATGQRVTLRCSPRSGDLSVYWYQQSLDQGLQFLIQYYNGEERAKGNILERFSAQQFPDLHSELNLSSLELGDSALYFCASRTGGTGELFFGEGSRLTVL.

This chain uses TRBV2 with TRBJ2-7; possible D gene TRBD2, 5 bases. The germline CDR1 and CDR2 sequences are SNHLY and FYNNEI. Trimming took 8 bases from V and 4 from J, leaving 18 bases between them. CDR3 length: 14 residues. The CDR3, as DNA: TGTGCCAGCTTGCCGATGAGGGATTTATACGAGCAGTACTTC. As protein: CASLPMRDLYEQYF.

As DNA, the CDR3 is TGTGCCTGGAGTCCCACCCAGGGTTTCCGGCAGCCCCAGCATTTT. It is translated as CAWSPTQGFRQPQHF. V gene TRBV30 combines with J gene TRBJ1-5; D possibly corresponds to TRBD1 (5 bases). Trimming removed 2 bases at V and 7 bases at J, with 18 bases between. Germline CDR1 is GTSNPN and CDR2 is SVGIG (reference sequence). This CDR3 spans 15 amino acids.

This chain joins TRBV12-3 or TRBV12-4 and TRBJ2-1; 13 positions match TRBD2. V was pared by 6 bases and J by 3 bases, with 11 bases of the junction left unmatched. The CDR3 totals 18 residues. The CDR3 region is CASRPGLAGRWGYNEQFF. CDR3 DNA: TGTGCCAGCAGACCGGGACTAGCGGGACGTTGGGGCTACAATGAGCAGTTCTTC.

In this sample, this clonotype turned up a few times. The rearrangement joins TRBV12-5 to TRBJ2-1; 7 bases agree with TRBD2. With 6 bases clipped from V and 4 bases from J, the junction kept 6 bases outside the gene matches. CDR3 length equals 14 residues. Per germline, CDR1 LGHNT and CDR2 FRNRAP. The CDR3 DNA follows: TGTGCTAGTGGCGCCACTAGCGCTTACAATGAGCAGTTCTTC. Its protein product is CASGATSAYNEQFF.

By frequency in the sample, this clonotype is medium-sized. The genes are TRBV7-9 and TRBJ2-1, with TRBD2 matching over 14 bases. The germline V gene encodes CDR1 SEHNR and CDR2 FQNEAQ (reference sequence). With 4 bases clipped from V and 7 bases from J, the junction kept 3 bases outside the gene matches. The CDR3 has 15 residues. CDR3 sequence reads: CASSSGLAGVNEQFF. The DNA of the CDR3 is TGTGCCAGCAGCTCGGGACTAGCGGGAGTAAATGAGCAGTTCTTC.

This clonotype has a handful of counts. V usage is TRBV12-5 and J usage is TRBJ2-5; D is uncertain. V lost 0 bases to trimming and J lost 1 base, with 3 bases between them. Germline lookup yields CDR1 LGHNT and CDR2 FRNRAP. The CDR3 is made up of 13 amino acids. The CDR3 region has the DNA TGTGCTAGTGGTTTGGTCAGCCAAGAGACCCAGTACTTC. This codes for CASGLVSQETQYF.

This clonotype was seen only a few times. The V gene is TRBV6-1, the J gene TRBJ2-1, with 11 bases aligning to TRBD1. Germline V CDR1 and CDR2: MNHNS, SASEGT. This CDR3 has 16 residues. V lost 3 bases, J lost 3 bases, and 4 bases stayed unmatched. CDR3 residues: CASSDWGTGGYNEQFF. In nucleotides, the CDR3 is TGTGCCAGCAGTGATTGGGGGACAGGGGGCTACAATGAGCAGTTCTTC.

V is TRBV20-1 and J is TRBJ2-7; 7 bases map to TRBD2. This CDR3 spans 15 amino acids. Trimming cost V 6 bases and J 3 bases; bases outside gene matches: 14. In germline, CDR1 is DFQATT, CDR2 SNEGSKA (reference sequence). The CDR3 DNA follows: TGCAGTGCGGAGTTAAGCGGGACCCTGAACTACGAGCAGTACTTC. Protein sequence: CSAELSGTLNYEQYF.

This clonotype came up many times. This sequence joins TRBV2 and TRBJ1-5, with unresolved D. Germline values: CDR1 SNHLY, CDR2 FYNNEI. The CDR3 runs to 12 residues. Trimming took off 6 bases at V and 4 bases at J, with 7 bases between the two ends. CDR3 sequence reads: CASRGPNQPQHF. CDR3 nucleotides: TGTGCCAGCAGGGGCCCGAATCAGCCCCAGCATTTT.

The J gene is TRBJ1-1, the V gene TRBV10-3, with D hard to call. Germline V gene sequence: CDR1 ENHRY, CDR2 SYGVKD. The CDR3 is 14 residues long. With 2 bases removed from V and 5 bases from J, the gap between germline ends came to 12 bases. CDR3 coding DNA: TGTGCCATCAGTGAGATCGGGATCCAAACTGAAGCTTTCTTT. This sequence encodes CAISEIGIQTEAFF.

The rearrangement joins TRBV21-1 to TRBJ2-1; TRBD2, the table's D call, was not compared with the DNA. TRBV21-1 constitutes a pseudogene. This CDR3 comprises 16 residues. The CDR3 sequence: CASSKGLAGLNNEQFF. CDR3 bases: TGTGCCAGCAGCAAGGGACTAGCGGGTCTTAACAATGAGCAGTTCTTC.

This clonotype was detected only a few times. The genes are TRBV18 and TRBJ2-3; 8 bases match TRBD2. This CDR3 region has 16 residues. Per the germline V gene, CDR1 is KGHSH and CDR2 is LQKENI. V trimming: 6 bases; J trimming: 4 bases; junction bases outside the gene matches: 12. The CDR3 DNA follows: TGTGCCAGCTCGCGCGCTCTGCGGGAGGCCGCAGATACGCAGTATTTT. It encodes CASSRALREAADTQYF.

This clonotype was recorded only once. CDR3: CASSLAAGHQPQHF. The DNA for the CDR3 is TGTGCCAGCAGTTTGGCGGCAGGGCATCAGCCCCAGCATTTT. The chain links TRBV6-2 or TRBV6-3 to TRBJ1-5, with a possible D match to TRBD1 (5 bases). In germline, CDR1 is MNHEY, CDR2 SVGEGT. V shed 4 bases and J shed 5 bases, with 12 bases lying between them. The CDR3 extends over 14 amino acids.

This clonotype was picked up a small number of times. The J gene is TRBJ2-1, the V gene TRBV4-1; 7 bases map to TRBD1. Looked up from germline, CDR1 is MGHRA and CDR2 is YSYEKL. This CDR3 region has 15 residues. Unmatched junction bases numbered 5, after V lost 1 base and J lost 5 bases. In DNA, the CDR3 is TGCGCCAGCAGCCAAGGGAAACAGGGGAACAATGAGCAGTTCTTC. Translated: CASSQGKQGNNEQFF.

The table lists this clonotype with a count of one. V is TRBV20-1 and J is TRBJ2-1; maybe TRBD2 (6 bases). CDR1 is DFQATT, CDR2 SNEGSKA, per germline (reference sequence). This CDR3 spans 14 amino acids. Deletions cut 1 base from V and 8 bases from J, with 15 bases between. Here the CDR3 reads CSARAPIGGDEQFF. CDR3 sequence (DNA): TGCAGTGCTAGAGCTCCCATCGGGGGAGATGAGCAGTTCTTC.

The chain uses TRBV7-9 and TRBJ2-2; 9 bases agree with TRBD1. The germline V gene has CDR1 SEHNR and CDR2 FQNEAQ (reference sequence). This CDR3 spans 16 amino acids. The V gene end was trimmed by 5 bases and the J gene end by 4 bases; junction bases not matched to a gene: 8. Here the CDR3 DNA reads TGTGCCAGCAGCCACCGGGACAGGGTCCTCACCGGGGAGCTGTTTTTT. Encoded protein: CASSHRDRVLTGELFF. The full variable domain, completed using reference TRBV7-9 and TRBJ2-2, is DTGVSQNPRHKITKRGQNVTFRCDPISEHNRLYWYRQTLGQGPEFLTYFQNEAQLEKSRLLSDRFSAERPKGSFSTLEIQRTEQGDSAMYLCASSHRDRVLTGELFFGEGSRLTVL.

The V and J genes are TRBV6-1 and TRBJ2-2; perhaps D is TRBD1 or TRBD2 (5 bases each). CDR3 size: 15 residues. Trimming shortened V by 2 bases and J by 6 bases, and 13 bases separated the two germline ends. Germline V lookup: CDR1 MNHNS, CDR2 SASEGT. The CDR3: CASSERRRGAGELFF. For the CDR3, the DNA is TGTGCCAGCAGTGAACGACGCCGAGGGGCCGGGGAGCTGTTTTTT.

This chain uses TRBV11-3 with TRBJ2-1; 7 positions match TRBD2. V shed 2 bases and J 8 bases; nucleotides not matched to a gene: 12. Germline CDR1 is SGHNT and CDR2 is YENEEA. The CDR3 has 16 residues. The CDR3 loop reads CASSLYGGSGIYEQFF. The CDR3 DNA reads TGTGCCAGCAGCTTATACGGCGGGAGTGGTATCTATGAGCAGTTCTTC.

This clonotype was detected ten times or more. The J gene is TRBJ2-1, the V gene TRBV20-1, with 7 bases aligning to TRBD2. CDR1 and CDR2 (germline): DFQATT, SNEGSKA (reference sequence). V trimming: 5 bases; J trimming: 4 bases; junction bases outside the gene matches: 8. The CDR3 consists of 14 residues. The CDR3 loop is CSAPVSGLYNEQFF. For the CDR3, the DNA is TGCAGTGCTCCCGTTAGCGGGCTTTACAATGAGCAGTTCTTC.

This chain joins TRBV19 and TRBJ2-3; tentatively, D is TRBD1 (5 bases). This CDR3 is built from 11 residues. V dropped 10 bases and J dropped 7 bases, with 12 bases sitting between them. Germline assignment: CDR1 LNHDA and CDR2 SQIVND (reference sequence). CDR3 in DNA: TGTGCCACCCTGACAGAAAATACGCAGTATTTT. This codes for CATLTENTQYF.

This chain connects TRBV12-3 or TRBV12-4 to TRBJ1-2, with a possible D match to TRBD1 (6 bases). The V end lost 3 bases, the J end lost 8 bases, and 16 bases lay between the germline ends. The CDR3 has 14 amino acids. The CDR3 DNA is TGTGCCAGCAGTTTGAAAGGGGGGACGGCCGGCTACACCTTC. This codes for CASSLKGGTAGYTF.

This sequence joins TRBV3-1 and TRBJ2-1; 8 bases line up with TRBD2. The CDR3 extends over 17 amino acids. Trimming removed 0 bases from V and 2 bases from J; junction bases left unmatched: 6. Germline V gene lookup returns CDR1 LGHDT and CDR2 YNNKEL (reference sequence). The DNA for the CDR3 is TGTGCCAGCAGCCAAGACTGGCGGGAGGCCCCCTACAATGAGCAGTTCTTC. This codes for CASSQDWREAPYNEQFF.

This clonotype was counted ten times or more. J is TRBJ2-1 and V is TRBV14; tentative D call: TRBD2 (6 bases). V lost 10 bases and J 0 bases, leaving 16 bases between the germline ends. From germline, CDR1 is SGHDN and CDR2 FVKESK. The CDR3 is made up of 15 amino acids. The CDR3 DNA reads TGTGCCACCGGGACTCCCCAGGGCTCCTACAATGAGCAGTTCTTC. It specifies CATGTPQGSYNEQFF.